The 32 T cell receptor beta chains below come from one sample, sequenced in a study of tumor-infiltrating lymphocytes in localized non-small cell lung cancer. Sequencing used immunoSEQ multiplex PCR; TCRdb keeps in-frame clones, though not all of them. The sample lists roughly 25,000 clones; just under 70% were seen once. The sequencing input was lung tumor tissue. Source of these receptors: a human donor with non-small cell lung cancer.

V gene TRBV6-1 combines with J gene TRBJ2-6; D gene ambiguous. CDR3 length: 15 residues. Germline values: CDR1 MNHNS, CDR2 SASEGT. Trimming pared 6 bases from V and 0 bases from J, leaving 9 bases between. The CDR3: CASRLGGSGANVLTF. CDR3 DNA sequence: TGTGCCAGCAGGCTGGGCGGCTCTGGGGCCAACGTCCTGACTTTC.

The sample holds one count of this clone. The rearrangement joins TRBV15 to TRBJ2-5; D might be TRBD1 or TRBD2, each matching 5 bases. The CDR3 is 13 amino acids. V was shortened by 6 bases and J by 2 bases, with 10 bases between the two germline ends. Germline loops: CDR1 LNHNV, CDR2 YYDKDF (reference sequence). This CDR3 is CATSPGPQETQYF. As DNA, the CDR3 is TGTGCCACCAGTCCGGGACCTCAAGAGACCCAGTACTTC.

This chain links TRBV11-2 with TRBJ1-4; maybe TRBD1 (5 bases). The CDR3 runs 15 residues. V was clipped by 1 base and J by 7 bases, with 13 bases between them. Germline CDR1 SGHAT, CDR2 FQNNGV. The CDR3 sequence: CASSLVDSRSEKLFF. CDR3 DNA: TGTGCCAGCAGCTTAGTCGACAGCAGATCTGAAAAACTGTTTTTT.

This chain uses TRBV28 with TRBJ2-1; the D is unclear. Germline V lookup: CDR1 MDHEN, CDR2 SYDVKM. This CDR3 spans 14 amino acids. With 5 bases removed from V and 3 bases from J, the gap between germline ends came to 11 bases. The CDR3 here is CASSRSGIYNEQFF. CDR3 sequence (DNA): TGTGCCAGCAGTCGTTCGGGTATCTACAATGAGCAGTTCTTC.

The rearrangement joins TRBV7-9 to TRBJ2-3; TRBD2 aligns across 7 bases. With V trimmed by 8 bases and J by 2 bases, 7 bases remained unmatched. Germline CDR1 reads SEHNR; CDR2 reads FQNEAQ (reference sequence). The CDR3 runs 14 residues. The CDR3 coding sequence is TGTGCCAGCCGGCAGGGACTACACACAGATACGCAGTATTTT. Translating it yields CASRQGLHTDTQYF.

The table lists this clone with a count of one. The gene calls are TRBV2 and TRBJ2-7, with D tentatively TRBD1 (6 bases). Germline CDR1 SNHLY, CDR2 FYNNEI. This CDR3 spans 14 amino acids. Trimming took off 6 bases at V and 3 bases at J, with 15 bases between the two ends. The CDR3 region is CASSESSRGYEQYF. The CDR3 DNA sequence: TGTGCCAGCAGCGAAAGTTCCAGGGGCTACGAGCAGTACTTC. Full variable domain (rest looked up from reference TRBV2 and TRBJ2-7): EPEVTQTPSHQVTQMGQEVILRCVPISNHLYFYWYRQILGQKVEFLVSFYNNEISEKSEIFDDQFSVERPDGSNFTLKIRSTKLEDSAMYFCASSESSRGYEQYFGPGTRLTVT.

The J gene is TRBJ2-7, the V gene TRBV7-2; D remains ambiguous. Trimming removed 5 bases at V and 3 bases at J, with 17 bases between. Germline CDR1 reads SGHTA; CDR2 reads FQGNSA. There are 15 residues in the CDR3. CDR3 coding DNA: TGTGCCAGCAGCCCCAATCGAGGCCATTACTACGAGCAGTACTTC. Translated: CASSPNRGHYYEQYF.

V usage is TRBV18 and J usage is TRBJ1-3, with 7 bases that match TRBD1. CDR1 is KGHSH, CDR2 LQKENI, per germline. With 5 bases clipped from V and 2 bases from J, the junction kept 3 bases outside the gene matches. This CDR3 has 14 amino acids. DNA for the CDR3: TGTGCCAGCTCAGACGACAGGGCTGGAAACACCATATATTTT. Translation: CASSDDRAGNTIYF.

This clone was found a few times. The same CDR3 can be traced to other DNA sequences in this sample. J is TRBJ2-7 and V is TRBV9; TRBD1 might be the D (6 bases). CDR3 length equals 13 residues. Germline lookup yields CDR1 SGDLS and CDR2 YYNGEE. Trimming cost V 4 bases and J 2 bases, with 10 bases left between them. The CDR3 bases are TGTGCCAGCAGCCCACAGGGAGCCTACGAGCAGTACTTC. The encoded protein is CASSPQGAYEQYF.

The chain combines TRBV28 with TRBJ1-2; D remains ambiguous. Germline values: CDR1 MDHEN, CDR2 SYDVKM. This CDR3 comprises 15 residues. V dropped 4 bases and J dropped 1 base, with 13 bases sitting between them. CDR3 residues: CASSSPDGINYGYTF. CDR3 nucleotide sequence: TGTGCCAGCAGTTCCCCCGACGGGATTAACTATGGCTACACCTTC.

The chain has TRBV19 and TRBJ2-2; 8 bases match TRBD1. This CDR3 contains 15 residues. The germline CDR1 and CDR2 sequences are LNHDA and SQIVND (reference sequence). With 6 bases clipped from V and 1 base from J, the junction kept 4 bases outside the gene matches. The chain's CDR3 is CASSPGTGNTGELFF. For the CDR3, the DNA is TGTGCCAGTAGCCCCGGGACAGGGAACACCGGGGAGCTGTTTTTT. Supplemented by reference TRBV19 and TRBJ2-2, the full variable domain reads DGGITQSPKYLFRKEGQNVTLSCEQNLNHDAMYWYRQDPGQGLRLIYYSQIVNDFQKGDIAEGYSVSREKKESFPLTVTSAQKNPTAFYLCASSPGTGNTGELFFGEGSRLTVL.

This chain uses TRBV7-3 with TRBJ1-2; unclear D gene. This CDR3 spans 13 amino acids. With 2 bases removed from V and 7 bases from J, the gap between germline ends came to 11 bases. Germline CDR1 SGHTA, CDR2 FQGTGA. CDR3 sequence reads: CASSLDRFSGYTF. DNA of the CDR3: TGTGCCAGCAGCTTAGACCGTTTTTCTGGCTACACCTTC.

In DNA form, the CDR3 reads TGCGCCAGCAGCCACTCCCGGGACAGGGACACCGGGGAGCTGTTTTTT. Its translation: CASSHSRDRDTGELFF. V gene TRBV4-1 combines with J gene TRBJ2-2; 9 positions agree with TRBD1. The J segment lost 3 bases and the V segment lost 3 bases, leaving 5 bases of the junction unmatched. Germline CDR1 and CDR2: MGHRA and YSYEKL. The CDR3 is 16 residues long.

This chain joins TRBV28 and TRBJ1-4; 11 nucleotides agree with TRBD1. Looked up from germline, CDR1 is MDHEN and CDR2 is SYDVKM. CDR3 length: 16 residues. With V trimmed by 5 bases and J by 8 bases, 10 bases remained unmatched. CDR3: CASSAGGTGGNEKLFF. The CDR3 DNA reads as TGTGCCAGCAGTGCCGGAGGGACAGGGGGAAACGAAAAACTGTTTTTT.

The V and J genes are TRBV7-2 and TRBJ2-7; the D is unclear. The CDR3 spans 14 residues. The germline V gene has CDR1 SGHTA and CDR2 FQGNSA. Trimming pared 1 base from V and 0 bases from J, leaving 7 bases between. CDR3 coding DNA: TGTGCCAGCAGCTTAGAACCTAGCTCCTACGAGCAGTACTTC. Encoded protein: CASSLEPSSYEQYF.

The CDR3 is CASSLSGLEYF. As DNA, the CDR3 is TGTGCCAGCAGCCTAAGCGGGCTCGAGTACTTC. The rearrangement links TRBV6-6 to TRBJ2-7; perhaps TRBD2 as D (6 bases). The CDR3 covers 11 residues. Germline V CDR1 and CDR2: MNHNY, SVGAGI (reference sequence). Deletions cut 6 bases from V and 11 bases from J, with 14 bases between.

This chain uses TRBV2 with TRBJ1-4; 8 nucleotides line up with TRBD1. In germline, CDR1 is SNHLY, CDR2 FYNNEI. The CDR3 spans 14 residues. Trimming at V came to 5 bases and at J to 11 bases, leaving 10 bases not matched to a gene. The CDR3 DNA reads as TGTGCCAGCAGTTCCGGGACAGGAGACTGGAAACTGTTTTTT. It encodes CASSSGTGDWKLFF.

There are a few counts of this clone. This chain links TRBV11-2 with TRBJ2-5, with TRBD1 identical over 8 bases. Germline V gene lookup returns CDR1 SGHAT and CDR2 FQNNGV. The CDR3 length is 16 residues. V was clipped by 5 bases and J by 4 bases; unmatched bases: 12. The CDR3 spells CASSLGQGGFGETQYF. CDR3 nucleotides: TGTGCCAGCAGCCTCGGACAGGGCGGTTTCGGAGAGACCCAGTACTTC.

This clone was counted only a few times. The CDR3 coding sequence is TGTGCCAGCAGCGTCACAGGGCAATCTGTCTACGAGCAGTACTTC. Translation gives CASSVTGQSVYEQYF. This sequence joins TRBV9 and TRBJ2-7; maybe TRBD1 (6 bases). CDR3 length: 15 residues. The V gene's germline CDR1 is SGDLS and CDR2 YYNGEE. Deletions cut 2 bases from V and 3 bases from J, with 15 bases between.

This rearrangement joins TRBV7-2 to TRBJ1-5; no clear D. Germline V gives CDR1 SGHTA, CDR2 FQGNSA. V was pared by 2 bases and J by 1 base, with 15 bases between. The CDR3 has 17 residues. This CDR3 is CASSLNSFFGSNQPQHF. CDR3 coding DNA: TGTGCCAGCAGCTTAAACAGTTTCTTTGGGAGCAATCAGCCCCAGCATTTT.

This chain connects TRBV5-6 to TRBJ2-1; D uncertain. The CDR3 consists of 14 residues. V was cut by 2 bases and J by 12 bases, with 18 bases left in between. Germline V gene data show CDR1 as SGHDT and CDR2 as YYEEEE. CDR3 in DNA: TGTGCCAGCAGCTTAAGGAACGGCGCCTGGATGCAGTTCTTC. This encodes CASSLRNGAWMQFF.

The rearrangement uses TRBV6-4 and TRBJ2-5, with D hard to call. CDR3 size: 13 residues. In germline, CDR1 is MRHNA, CDR2 SNTAGT. V shed 2 bases and J shed 5 bases, with 9 bases lying between them. The CDR3 DNA reads TGTGCCAGCAGTGACACCCCCGGTGAGACCCAGTACTTC. Encoded protein: CASSDTPGETQYF.

This clone was observed a handful of times. The J gene is TRBJ2-2, the V gene TRBV14; 13 positions match TRBD2. V lost 0 bases and J lost 4; bases outside the gene matches: 14. The CDR3 runs 21 residues. Looked up from germline, CDR1 is SGHDN and CDR2 is FVKESK. The CDR3 nucleotides are TGTGCCAGCAGCCAAGAAAAGACTAGCGGGAGGCCACCATGGGGCACCGGGGAGCTGTTTTTT. Its translation is CASSQEKTSGRPPWGTGELFF.

The rearrangement joins TRBV7-3 to TRBJ2-1, with D perhaps TRBD2 (6 bases). This CDR3 spans 13 amino acids. The germline V gene encodes CDR1 SGHTA and CDR2 FQGTGA. Trimming cost V 3 bases and J 7 bases, with 10 bases left between them. CDR3 sequence: CASSFGGPNEQFF. CDR3 DNA sequence: TGTGCCAGCAGCTTCGGAGGGCCAAATGAGCAGTTCTTC.

This chain uses TRBV27 with TRBJ2-7; TRBD2 is a possible D gene (5 bases). The CDR3 consists of 11 residues. From germline, CDR1 is MNHEY and CDR2 SMNVEV (reference sequence). V was trimmed by 8 bases and J by 3 bases, leaving 8 bases between them. The CDR3 loop reads CASSRGYEQYF. The DNA for the CDR3 is TGTGCCAGCTCTCGGGGCTACGAGCAGTACTTC.

This clone was recorded only once. The chain is built from TRBV29-1 and TRBJ2-1; D call uncertain. V was trimmed by 3 bases and J by 3 bases, leaving 3 bases between them. The CDR3 has 11 amino acids. Germline V gene data show CDR1 as SQVTM and CDR2 as ANQGSEA. The CDR3 DNA is TGCAGCGTTGACCTCTACAATGAGCAGTTCTTC. It translates to CSVDLYNEQFF.

V and J are TRBV27 and TRBJ2-7, with D maybe TRBD2 (5 bases). V was trimmed by 5 bases and J by 3 bases, leaving 14 bases between them. Germline loops: CDR1 MNHEY, CDR2 SMNVEV (reference sequence). CDR3 length: 14 residues. The CDR3 sequence: CASSHVFGVYEQYF. Here the CDR3 DNA reads TGTGCCAGCAGTCACGTTTTCGGGGTCTACGAGCAGTACTTC.

This chain uses TRBV18 with TRBJ2-7; TRBD1 is a possible D gene (5 bases). V lost 5 bases and J lost 6, with 11 bases in between. Per germline, CDR1 KGHSH and CDR2 LQKENI. The CDR3 has 12 amino acids. The CDR3 bases are TGTGCCAGCTCAAATCAGGGTTTCGAGCAGTACTTC. Translation: CASSNQGFEQYF.

The J gene is TRBJ1-1, the V gene TRBV29-1, with D possibly being TRBD1 (5 bases). Deletions cut 5 bases from V and 5 bases from J, with 21 bases between. Germline-derived CDR1 and CDR2 are SQVTM and ANQGSEA. This CDR3 contains 15 residues. The CDR3, as DNA: TGCAGCGTTATGGCGCACGGGGTTGAGGGGACTGAAGCTTTCTTT. Translation: CSVMAHGVEGTEAFF.

As DNA, the CDR3 is TGTGCCAGCAGCTTATTACAGAACACCGGGGAGCTGTTTTTT. Translated: CASSLLQNTGELFF. This chain uses TRBV7-2 with TRBJ2-2; D not resolved. This CDR3 region has 14 residues. V was cut by 2 bases and J by 1 base, with 5 bases left in between. Germline values: CDR1 SGHTA, CDR2 FQGNSA.

This clone was picked up one time. The chain uses TRBV5-8 and TRBJ2-3; TRBD1 agrees at 9 bases. The CDR3 has 15 amino acids. CDR1 and CDR2 (germline): SGHTS, YDEGEE. V trimming: 4 bases; J trimming: 2 bases; junction bases outside the gene matches: 5. Here the CDR3 reads CASSPGTGLTDTQYF. The CDR3, as DNA: TGTGCCAGCAGCCCGGGGACAGGGCTCACAGATACGCAGTATTTT.

The V gene is TRBV18, the J gene TRBJ2-1; TRBD2 matches at 7 bases. CDR3 length: 14 residues. V lost 6 bases and J lost 3; bases outside the gene matches: 5. Germline V gives CDR1 KGHSH, CDR2 LQKENI. Written as DNA, the CDR3 is TGTGCCAGCTCTACCAGGGAGGGCTACAATGAGCAGTTCTTC. Encoded protein: CASSTREGYNEQFF.